This T cell receptor (beta chain) comes out of a study of vaccination effects on CD4 cells after COVID-19. Expansion of antigen-specific CD4+ T cells with viral peptide pools was carried out by the ViraFEST assay before sequencing. It was after approximately 10 days of culture that CD4+ T cells were isolated. It was two doses of either the BNT162b2 or mRNA-1273 vaccine that participants received. A word on this clone: What it binds is unknown.

TCRdb keeps only in-frame clones here, not all; method: immunoSEQ multiplex PCR. The sample records tens of thousands of clones, around three quarters being singletons. The origin of this receptor is a human donor who received a COVID-19 vaccine. Specimen: CD4+ T cells from PBMCs cultured with HCoV-229E spike peptides, collected after COVID-19 vaccination.

This CDR3 is CASSNLNTEAFF. CDR3 DNA: TGTGCCAGCAGTAACTTGAACACTGAAGCTTTCTTT. The gene calls are TRBV6-6 and TRBJ1-1; D not certain. Trimming cost V 5 bases and J 0 bases, with 4 bases left between them. Germline values: CDR1 MNHNY, CDR2 SVGAGI (reference sequence). The CDR3 has 12 residues.